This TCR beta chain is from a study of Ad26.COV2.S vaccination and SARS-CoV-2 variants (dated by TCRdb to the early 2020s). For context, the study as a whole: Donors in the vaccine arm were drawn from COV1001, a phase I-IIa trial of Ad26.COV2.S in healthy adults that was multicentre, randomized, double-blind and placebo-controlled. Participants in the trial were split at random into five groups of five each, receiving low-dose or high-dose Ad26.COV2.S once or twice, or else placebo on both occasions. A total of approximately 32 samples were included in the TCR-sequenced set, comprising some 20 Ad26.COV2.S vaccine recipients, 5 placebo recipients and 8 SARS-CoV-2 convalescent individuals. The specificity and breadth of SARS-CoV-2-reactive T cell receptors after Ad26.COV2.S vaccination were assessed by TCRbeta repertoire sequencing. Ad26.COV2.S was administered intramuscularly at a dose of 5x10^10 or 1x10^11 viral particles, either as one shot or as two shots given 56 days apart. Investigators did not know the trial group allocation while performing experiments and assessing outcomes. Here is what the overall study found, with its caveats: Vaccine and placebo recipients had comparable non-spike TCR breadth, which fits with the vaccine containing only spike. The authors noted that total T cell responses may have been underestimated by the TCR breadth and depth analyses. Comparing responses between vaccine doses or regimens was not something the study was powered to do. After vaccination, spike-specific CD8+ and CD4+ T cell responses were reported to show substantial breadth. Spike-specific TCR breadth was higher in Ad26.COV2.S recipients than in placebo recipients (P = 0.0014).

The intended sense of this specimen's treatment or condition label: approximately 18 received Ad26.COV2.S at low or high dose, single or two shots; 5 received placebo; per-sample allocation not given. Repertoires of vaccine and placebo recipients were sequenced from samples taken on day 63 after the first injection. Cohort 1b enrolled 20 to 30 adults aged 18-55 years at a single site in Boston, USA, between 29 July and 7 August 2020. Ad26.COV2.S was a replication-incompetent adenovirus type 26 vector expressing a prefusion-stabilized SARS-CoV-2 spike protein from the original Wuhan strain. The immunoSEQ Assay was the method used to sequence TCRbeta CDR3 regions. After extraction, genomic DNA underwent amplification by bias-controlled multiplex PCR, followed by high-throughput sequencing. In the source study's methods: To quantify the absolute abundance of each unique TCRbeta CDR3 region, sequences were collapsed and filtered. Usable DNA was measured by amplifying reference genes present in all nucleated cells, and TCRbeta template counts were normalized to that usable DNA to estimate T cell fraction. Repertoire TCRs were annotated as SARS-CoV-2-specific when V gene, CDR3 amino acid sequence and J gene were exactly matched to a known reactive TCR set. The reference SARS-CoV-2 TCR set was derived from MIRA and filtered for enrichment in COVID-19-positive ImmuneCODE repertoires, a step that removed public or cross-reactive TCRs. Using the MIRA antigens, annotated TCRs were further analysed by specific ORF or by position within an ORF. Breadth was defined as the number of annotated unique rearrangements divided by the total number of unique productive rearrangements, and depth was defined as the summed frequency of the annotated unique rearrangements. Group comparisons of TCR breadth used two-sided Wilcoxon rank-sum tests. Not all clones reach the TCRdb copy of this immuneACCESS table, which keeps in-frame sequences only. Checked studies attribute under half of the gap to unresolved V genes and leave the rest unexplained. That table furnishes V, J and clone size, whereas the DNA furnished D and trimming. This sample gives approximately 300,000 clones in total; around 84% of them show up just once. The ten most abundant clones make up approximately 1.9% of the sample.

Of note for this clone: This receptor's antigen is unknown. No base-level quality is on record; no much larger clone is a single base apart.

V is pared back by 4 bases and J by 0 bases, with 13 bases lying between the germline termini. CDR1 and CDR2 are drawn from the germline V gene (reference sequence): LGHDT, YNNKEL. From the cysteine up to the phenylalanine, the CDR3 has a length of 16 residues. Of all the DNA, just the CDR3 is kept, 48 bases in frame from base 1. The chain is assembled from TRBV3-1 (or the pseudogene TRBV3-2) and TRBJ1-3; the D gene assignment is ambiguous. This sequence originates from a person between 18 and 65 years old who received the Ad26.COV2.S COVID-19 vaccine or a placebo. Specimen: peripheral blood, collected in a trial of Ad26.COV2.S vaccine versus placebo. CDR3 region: CASSPPERISGNTIYF. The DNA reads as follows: TGTGCCAGCAGCCCCCCTGAGCGGATCTCTGGAAACACCATATATTTT.